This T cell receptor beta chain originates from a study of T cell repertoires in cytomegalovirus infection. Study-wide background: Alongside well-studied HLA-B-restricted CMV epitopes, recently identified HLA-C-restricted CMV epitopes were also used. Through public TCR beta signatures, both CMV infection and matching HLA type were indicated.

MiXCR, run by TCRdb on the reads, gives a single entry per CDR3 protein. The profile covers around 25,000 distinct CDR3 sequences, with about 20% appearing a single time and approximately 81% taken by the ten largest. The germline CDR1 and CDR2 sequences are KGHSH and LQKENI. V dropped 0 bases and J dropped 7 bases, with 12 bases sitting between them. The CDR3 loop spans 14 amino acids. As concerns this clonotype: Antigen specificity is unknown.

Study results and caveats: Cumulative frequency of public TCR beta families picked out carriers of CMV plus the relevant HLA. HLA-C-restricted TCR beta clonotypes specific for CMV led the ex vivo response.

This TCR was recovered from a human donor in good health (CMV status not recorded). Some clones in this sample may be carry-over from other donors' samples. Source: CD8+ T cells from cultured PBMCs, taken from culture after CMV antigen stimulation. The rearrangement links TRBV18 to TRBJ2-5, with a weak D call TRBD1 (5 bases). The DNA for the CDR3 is TGTGCCAGCTCACCACCATTAGGGGAAGGGACCCAGTACTTC. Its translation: CASSPPLGEGTQYF. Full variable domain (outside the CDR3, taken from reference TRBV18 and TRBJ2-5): NAGVMQNPRHLVRRRGQEARLRCSPMKGHSHVYWYRQLPEEGLKFMVYLQKENIIDESGMPKERFSAEFPKEGPSILRIQQVVRGDSAAYFCASSPPLGEGTQYFGPGTRLLVL.